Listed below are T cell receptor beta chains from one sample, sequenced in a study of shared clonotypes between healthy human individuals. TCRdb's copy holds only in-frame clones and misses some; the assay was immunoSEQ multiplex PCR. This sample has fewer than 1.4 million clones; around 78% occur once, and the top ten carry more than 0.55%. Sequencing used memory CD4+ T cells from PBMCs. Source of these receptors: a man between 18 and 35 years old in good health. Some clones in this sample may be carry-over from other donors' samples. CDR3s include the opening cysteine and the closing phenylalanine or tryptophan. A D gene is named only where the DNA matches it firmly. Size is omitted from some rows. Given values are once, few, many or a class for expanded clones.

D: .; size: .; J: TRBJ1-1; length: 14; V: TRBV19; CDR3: CASSRGGTASEAFF; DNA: TGTGCCAGTAGCCGAGGGGGAACAGCATCAGAAGCTTTCTTT
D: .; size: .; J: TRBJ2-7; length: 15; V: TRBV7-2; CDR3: CASSLVQYPSYEQYF; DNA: TGTGCCAGCAGCTTAGTGCAGTACCCCTCCTACGAGCAGTACTTC
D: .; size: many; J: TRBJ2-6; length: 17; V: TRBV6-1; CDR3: CASSETGRLSGANVLTF; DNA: TGTGCCAGCAGTGAAACAGGGAGGCTCTCTGGGGCCAACGTCCTGACTTTC
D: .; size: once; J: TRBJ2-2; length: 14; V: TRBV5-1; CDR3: CASSSQGYTGELFF; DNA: TGCGCCAGCAGCTCGCAGGGGTACACCGGGGAGCTGTTTTTT
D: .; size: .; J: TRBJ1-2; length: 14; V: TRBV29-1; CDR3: CNAQTLTGFYGYAF; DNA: TGCAACGCTCAAACCCTGACAGGCTTCTATGGCTACGCCTTC
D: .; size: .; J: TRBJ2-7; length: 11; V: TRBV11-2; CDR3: CASSFDSTQYF; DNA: TGTGCCAGCAGCTTTGACAGTACGCAGTACTTC
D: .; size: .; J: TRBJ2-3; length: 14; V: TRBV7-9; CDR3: CASSLVSPPYTQYF; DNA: TGTGCCAGCAGCTTAGTATCTCCCCCCTATACGCAGTATTTT
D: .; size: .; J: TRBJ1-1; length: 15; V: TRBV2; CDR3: CASSEVGLPNTEAFF; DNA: TGTGCCAGCAGTGAAGTGGGACTGCCGAACACTGAAGCTTTCTTT
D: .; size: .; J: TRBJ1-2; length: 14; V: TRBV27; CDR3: CASSLRPRNYGYTF; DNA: TGTGCCAGCAGTTTGAGACCCCGAAACTATGGCTACACCTTC
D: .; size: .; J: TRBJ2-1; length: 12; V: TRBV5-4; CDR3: CASSVIYNEQFF; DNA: TGTGCCAGCAGCGTGATTTACAATGAGCAGTTCTTC
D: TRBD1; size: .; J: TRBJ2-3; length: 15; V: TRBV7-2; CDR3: CASSFRQGAADTQYF; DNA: TGTGCCAGCAGCTTCCGACAGGGGGCGGCAGATACGCAGTATTTT
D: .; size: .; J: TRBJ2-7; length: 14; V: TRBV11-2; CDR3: CASSLRGADYEQYF; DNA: TGTGCCAGCAGCTTAAGGGGCGCGGACTACGAGCAGTACTTC
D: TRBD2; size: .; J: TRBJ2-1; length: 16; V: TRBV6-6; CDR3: CASSHDLAGGSNEQFF; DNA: TGTGCCAGCAGTCACGATCTAGCGGGAGGTAGTAATGAGCAGTTCTTC
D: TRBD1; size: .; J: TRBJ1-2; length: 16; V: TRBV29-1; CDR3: CSVESWTGGSNYGYTF; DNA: TGCAGCGTTGAAAGTTGGACAGGGGGATCAAACTATGGCTACACCTTC
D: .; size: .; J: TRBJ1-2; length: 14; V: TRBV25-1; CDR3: CASSELDAYYSYTF; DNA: TGTGCCAGCAGTGAATTAGACGCGTACTATAGCTACACCTTC
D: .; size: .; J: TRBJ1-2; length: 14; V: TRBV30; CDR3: CALIRNILDYGYTF; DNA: TGTGCCTTGATTCGGAACATTCTAGACTATGGCTACACCTTC
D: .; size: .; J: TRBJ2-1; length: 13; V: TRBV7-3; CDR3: CASSSTGPNEQFF; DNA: TGTGCCAGCAGCTCCACAGGTCCCAATGAGCAGTTCTTC
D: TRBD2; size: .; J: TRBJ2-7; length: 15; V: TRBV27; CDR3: CASSAPGLAVYEQYF; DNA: TGTGCCAGCAGTGCGCCGGGACTAGCGGTCTACGAGCAGTACTTC
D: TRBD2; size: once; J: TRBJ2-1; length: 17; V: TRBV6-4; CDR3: CASSDDRFTSAYNEQFF; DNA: TGTGCCAGCAGTGACGACCGATTCACTAGCGCCTACAATGAGCAGTTCTTC
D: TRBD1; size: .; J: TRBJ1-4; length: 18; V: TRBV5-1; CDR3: CASSPRTGISLDSRKLFF; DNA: TGCGCCAGCAGCCCCAGGACAGGAATCAGTCTCGACTCGAGAAAACTGTTTTTT
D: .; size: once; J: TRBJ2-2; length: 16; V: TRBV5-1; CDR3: CASHLQGTLTTGELFF; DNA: TGCGCCAGCCACCTTCAGGGGACACTTACGACCGGGGAGCTGTTTTTT
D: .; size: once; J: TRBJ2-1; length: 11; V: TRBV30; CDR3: CAWSWGEARFF; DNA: TGTGCCTGGAGTTGGGGGGAAGCCCGGTTCTTC
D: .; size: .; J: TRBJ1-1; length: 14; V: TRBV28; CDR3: CASSSPGENTEAFF; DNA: TGTGCCAGCAGTTCACCAGGGGAGAACACTGAAGCTTTCTTT
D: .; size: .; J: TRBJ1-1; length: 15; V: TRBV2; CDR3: CASSVSQGKNTEAFF; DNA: TGTGCCAGCAGTGTCTCGCAGGGCAAGAACACTGAAGCTTTCTTT
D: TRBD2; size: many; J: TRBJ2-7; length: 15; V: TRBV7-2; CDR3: CASSQSGSVSYEQYF; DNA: TGTGCCAGCAGCCAGAGCGGGAGCGTTTCCTACGAGCAGTACTTC
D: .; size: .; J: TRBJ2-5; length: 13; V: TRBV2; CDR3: CASTGNTKETQYF; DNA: TGTGCCAGCACCGGAAATACGAAAGAGACCCAGTACTTC
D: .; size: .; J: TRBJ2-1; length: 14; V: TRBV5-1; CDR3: CASSRGESYNEQFF; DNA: TGCGCCAGCAGCAGGGGGGAGTCCTACAATGAGCAGTTCTTC
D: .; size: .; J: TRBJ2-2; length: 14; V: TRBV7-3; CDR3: CASSLVGNTGELFF; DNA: TGTGCCAGCAGCTTAGTCGGGAACACCGGGGAGCTGTTTTTT
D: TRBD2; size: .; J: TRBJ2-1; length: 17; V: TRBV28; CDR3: CASNPMGLAESYNEQFF; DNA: TGTGCCAGCAACCCCATGGGACTAGCGGAGAGCTACAATGAGCAGTTCTTC
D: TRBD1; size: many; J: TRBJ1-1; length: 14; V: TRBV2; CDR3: CASSGRGPNTEAFF; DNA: TGTGCCAGCAGTGGAAGGGGGCCGAACACTGAAGCTTTCTTT
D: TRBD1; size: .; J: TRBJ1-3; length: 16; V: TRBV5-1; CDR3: CASSLLGQTSGNTIYF; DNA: TGCGCCAGCAGCTTGCTGGGACAGACCTCTGGAAACACCATATATTTT
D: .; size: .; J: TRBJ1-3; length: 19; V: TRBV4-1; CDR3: CASSQREKDPRVAGNTIYF; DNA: TGCGCCAGCAGCCAACGTGAAAAAGACCCTAGGGTCGCTGGAAACACCATATATTTT
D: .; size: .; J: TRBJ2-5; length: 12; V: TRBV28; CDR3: CASSTTAETQYF; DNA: TGTGCCAGCAGCACGACAGCAGAGACCCAGTACTTC
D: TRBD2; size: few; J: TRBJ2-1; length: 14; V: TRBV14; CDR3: CASSPGLAAGGQFF; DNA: TGTGCCAGCAGCCCGGGACTAGCGGCCGGGGGCCAGTTCTTC
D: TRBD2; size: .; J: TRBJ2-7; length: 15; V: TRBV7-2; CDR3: CASSLSPGGSYEQYF; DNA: TGTGCCAGCAGCTTATCTCCGGGAGGCTCCTACGAGCAGTACTTC
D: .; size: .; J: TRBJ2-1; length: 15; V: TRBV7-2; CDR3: CASSFAAASINEQFF; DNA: TGTGCCAGCAGCTTTGCAGCGGCTAGTATCAATGAGCAGTTCTTC
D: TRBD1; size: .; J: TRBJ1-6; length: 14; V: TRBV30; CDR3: CAWSLGQGGSPLHF; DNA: TGTGCCTGGTCCCTCGGACAGGGCGGATCACCCCTCCACTTT